This entry is about one TCR beta chain. Under the authors' procedure: By means of reference gene primer amplification, nucleated cell counts were estimated. TCRdb's table, derived via immunoSEQ multiplex PCR, lists solely in-frame clones and lacks some. The D gene and trimming were derived from the DNA, and the V and J assignments and clone size from that table. The sample holds around 110,000 clones, 90% to 95% seen once. The sample originates from a study of blood T cell repertoires in COVID-19. Background on the study: Samples taken during acute and convalescent COVID-19 were collected in the United States, Italy and Spain. From T cells, B-cell-depleted T cells, or PBMCs came the material, which was cDNA or gDNA.

The germline gives CDR1 SGHNT, CDR2 YYREEE (reference sequence). V lost 2 bases, J lost 16 bases, and 12 bases stayed unmatched. CDR3 length: 14 residues. The sequenced sample consisted of peripheral blood. The clonotype comes from a young woman with acute or convalescent COVID-19. The chain couples TRBV5-4 to TRBJ2-1; 10 bases are shared with TRBD2. CDR3 sequence: CASSLEGSGGSCFF. Written as DNA, the CDR3 is TGTGCCAGCAGCTTAGAGGGTAGCGGGGGGTCTTGCTTCTTC.